The present T cell receptor (beta chain) was sequenced within a study of immune evolution from preneoplasia to lung adenocarcinoma. Study information: HLA loss of heterozygosity: 5.5% to 8.5% AIS, about 15% MIA, around 35% ADC, none AAH. Study-level points and caveats: KRAS-mutant nodules had the highest T cell clonality. Normal lung had the highest top T cell clone frequencies.

Regarding this clone: Its specificity is unknown.

Macro-dissection enriched premalignant or tumor cells before nucleic acid extraction. Germline V CDR1 and CDR2: MDHEN, SYDVKM. Trimming at V came to 6 bases and at J to 0 bases, leaving 1 base not matched to a gene. The length of the CDR3 is 13 residues. Sequenced by immunoSEQ multiplex PCR; TCRdb stores in-frame clones only, minus some. The sample includes over 6,500 clones, roughly 88% of them seen just once. The J gene is TRBJ1-1, the V gene TRBV28, with 7 nucleotides matching TRBD1. The sequence came from a person of 80 years or more with lung adenocarcinoma. Sequencing was performed on FFPE minimally invasive lung adenocarcinoma tissue. In DNA, the CDR3 is TGTGCCAGCAGGACAGGGATGAACACTGAAGCTTTCTTT. This sequence encodes CASRTGMNTEAFF.